This is a list of T cell receptor beta chains from one sample in a study of graft-versus-host responses after intestinal transplantation. No antigen has been assigned to these receptors. Only in-frame clones appear in the TCRdb table, and some are missing; sequencing was by immunoSEQ multiplex PCR. The sample holds about 88,000 clones, 90% seen once. Sequences were derived from unstimulated CD4+ T cells sorted from spleen or lymph node cells, sampled before intestinal transplant. The source of these receptors is a human donor who received an intestinal transplant. CDR3s include the opening cysteine and the closing phenylalanine or tryptophan. Each record gives: CDR3 protein, D gene, V gene, J gene. The D gene is left open where the match is weak.

CDR3 protein: CAPRGGGTDTQYF
D gene: TRBD2
V gene: TRBV5-6
J gene: TRBJ2-3

CDR3 protein: CASSESGTRGHNEQFF
D gene: -
V gene: TRBV25-1
J gene: TRBJ2-1

CDR3 protein: CASSLGSRGLSGNTIYF
D gene: TRBD1
V gene: TRBV5-1
J gene: TRBJ1-3

CDR3 protein: CASSLAEGGQPQHF
D gene: -
V gene: TRBV7-8
J gene: TRBJ1-5

CDR3 protein: CASSLSTGASVTEAFF
D gene: TRBD1
V gene: TRBV5-1
J gene: TRBJ1-1

CDR3 protein: CASSYSSSGGKGIIQETQYF
D gene: TRBD2
V gene: TRBV4-2
J gene: TRBJ2-5

CDR3 protein: CASSQDRVTGELFF
D gene: -
V gene: TRBV4-1
J gene: TRBJ2-2

CDR3 protein: CASSGPGRGGYTF
D gene: -
V gene: TRBV6-4
J gene: TRBJ1-2

CDR3 protein: CASSRNRDSKTQYF
D gene: -
V gene: TRBV19
J gene: TRBJ2-5

CDR3 protein: CASAGMVGNTIYF
D gene: -
V gene: TRBV7-9
J gene: TRBJ1-3

CDR3 protein: CASRIQGADYNSPLHF
D gene: TRBD1
V gene: TRBV5-1
J gene: TRBJ1-6